The 8 T cell receptor beta chains reported below all come from one sample, sequenced in a study of control samples from healthy donors and cancer patients. The table came from immunoSEQ multiplex PCR; TCRdb's copy has only in-frame clones and leaves some out. Among 170,000 or so clones listed, roughly 92% were seen once. Source material: blood. These receptors were obtained from a man between 25 and 39 years old in good health.

The chain uses TRBV9 and TRBJ2-7, with D unclear. The CDR3 contains 15 residues. Trimming removed 0 bases at V and 0 bases at J, with 10 bases between. CDR1 and CDR2 (germline): SGDLS, YYNGEE. This CDR3 reads CASSVGAATSYEQYF. The CDR3 DNA reads TGTGCCAGCAGCGTAGGGGCAGCGACCTCCTACGAGCAGTACTTC.

This clone has just a few counts. This chain uses TRBV11-2 with TRBJ2-1, with a weak D call TRBD2 (6 bases). V was clipped by 5 bases and J by 6 bases, with 20 bases between them. Germline lookup yields CDR1 SGHAT and CDR2 FQNNGV. The CDR3 runs 16 residues. In nucleotides, the CDR3 is TGTGCCAGCAGCCCCAACGGGTGGGGGGACTTCAATGAGCAGTTCTTC. Translated: CASSPNGWGDFNEQFF.

This rearrangement joins TRBV7-2 to TRBJ2-1, with 8 bases aligning to TRBD2. The J segment lost 4 bases and the V segment lost 5 bases, leaving 13 bases of the junction unmatched. CDR1 and CDR2 (germline): SGHTA, FQGNSA. The CDR3 totals 17 residues. CDR3 amino acids: CASSREASGRPYNEQFF. The CDR3 DNA reads as TGTGCCAGCAGCCGGGAGGCTAGCGGGCGACCTTACAATGAGCAGTTCTTC. The full variable domain, completed using reference TRBV7-2 and TRBJ2-1, is GAGVSQSPSNKVTEKGKDVELRCDPISGHTALYWYRQSLGQGLEFLIYFQGNSAPDKSGLPSDRFSAERTGGSVSTLTIQRTQQEDSAVYLCASSREASGRPYNEQFFGPGTRLTVL.

The chain employs TRBV18 and TRBJ1-1; D is ambiguous. Germline CDR1 KGHSH, CDR2 LQKENI. This CDR3 contains 12 residues. Trimming pared 6 bases from V and 0 bases from J, leaving 5 bases between. This CDR3 is CASSGVNTEAFF. CDR3 bases: TGTGCCAGCTCCGGCGTGAACACTGAAGCTTTCTTT.

The chain has TRBV7-6 and TRBJ2-1, with 7 bases fitting TRBD2. Germline trimming cut 2 bases from V and 7 bases from J; bases unmatched to any gene: 8. Germline V gene lookup returns CDR1 SGHVS and CDR2 FNYEAQ. This CDR3 contains 15 residues. CDR3 sequence: CASSLSGVWGNEQFF. DNA for the CDR3: TGTGCCAGCAGCTTAAGCGGGGTCTGGGGAAATGAGCAGTTCTTC. Full variable domain (missing parts from reference TRBV7-6 and TRBJ2-1): GAGVSQSPRYKVTKRGQDVALRCDPISGHVSLYWYRQALGQGPEFLTYFNYEAQQDKSGLPNDRFSAERPEGSISTLTIQRTEQRDSAMYRCASSLSGVWGNEQFFGPGTRLTVL.

This chain uses TRBV7-6 with TRBJ1-6; 9 bases fit TRBD1. Losses at the gene ends were 5 bases for V and 10 bases for J; bases not matched to a gene: 9. Per the germline V gene, CDR1 is SGHVS and CDR2 is FNYEAQ. The CDR3 contains 15 residues. The CDR3 DNA follows: TGTGCCAGCAGCGCGGACAGGGGAGCAGGATCACCCCTCCACTTT. Translating it yields CASSADRGAGSPLHF.

The chain employs TRBV3-1 (or the pseudogene TRBV3-2) and TRBJ2-1, with 9 positions matching TRBD2. In germline, CDR1 is LGHDT, CDR2 YNNKEL (reference sequence). J was trimmed by 9 bases and V by 0 bases; bases with no gene match: 9. This CDR3 contains 16 residues. The CDR3 sequence: CASSQDLLAGGGEQFF. Written as DNA, the CDR3 is TGTGCCAGCAGCCAAGATCTCCTGGCGGGAGGGGGTGAGCAGTTCTTC.

This clone was observed a single time. The chain has TRBV10-3 and TRBJ1-6, with D perhaps TRBD1 (5 bases). V lost 5 bases and J lost 3, with 11 bases in between. Germline lookup yields CDR1 ENHRY and CDR2 SYGVKD. This CDR3 is built from 15 residues. The CDR3 region is CAISYRGDYNSPLHF. In nucleotides, the CDR3 is TGTGCCATCAGTTATAGGGGCGACTATAATTCACCCCTCCACTTT.